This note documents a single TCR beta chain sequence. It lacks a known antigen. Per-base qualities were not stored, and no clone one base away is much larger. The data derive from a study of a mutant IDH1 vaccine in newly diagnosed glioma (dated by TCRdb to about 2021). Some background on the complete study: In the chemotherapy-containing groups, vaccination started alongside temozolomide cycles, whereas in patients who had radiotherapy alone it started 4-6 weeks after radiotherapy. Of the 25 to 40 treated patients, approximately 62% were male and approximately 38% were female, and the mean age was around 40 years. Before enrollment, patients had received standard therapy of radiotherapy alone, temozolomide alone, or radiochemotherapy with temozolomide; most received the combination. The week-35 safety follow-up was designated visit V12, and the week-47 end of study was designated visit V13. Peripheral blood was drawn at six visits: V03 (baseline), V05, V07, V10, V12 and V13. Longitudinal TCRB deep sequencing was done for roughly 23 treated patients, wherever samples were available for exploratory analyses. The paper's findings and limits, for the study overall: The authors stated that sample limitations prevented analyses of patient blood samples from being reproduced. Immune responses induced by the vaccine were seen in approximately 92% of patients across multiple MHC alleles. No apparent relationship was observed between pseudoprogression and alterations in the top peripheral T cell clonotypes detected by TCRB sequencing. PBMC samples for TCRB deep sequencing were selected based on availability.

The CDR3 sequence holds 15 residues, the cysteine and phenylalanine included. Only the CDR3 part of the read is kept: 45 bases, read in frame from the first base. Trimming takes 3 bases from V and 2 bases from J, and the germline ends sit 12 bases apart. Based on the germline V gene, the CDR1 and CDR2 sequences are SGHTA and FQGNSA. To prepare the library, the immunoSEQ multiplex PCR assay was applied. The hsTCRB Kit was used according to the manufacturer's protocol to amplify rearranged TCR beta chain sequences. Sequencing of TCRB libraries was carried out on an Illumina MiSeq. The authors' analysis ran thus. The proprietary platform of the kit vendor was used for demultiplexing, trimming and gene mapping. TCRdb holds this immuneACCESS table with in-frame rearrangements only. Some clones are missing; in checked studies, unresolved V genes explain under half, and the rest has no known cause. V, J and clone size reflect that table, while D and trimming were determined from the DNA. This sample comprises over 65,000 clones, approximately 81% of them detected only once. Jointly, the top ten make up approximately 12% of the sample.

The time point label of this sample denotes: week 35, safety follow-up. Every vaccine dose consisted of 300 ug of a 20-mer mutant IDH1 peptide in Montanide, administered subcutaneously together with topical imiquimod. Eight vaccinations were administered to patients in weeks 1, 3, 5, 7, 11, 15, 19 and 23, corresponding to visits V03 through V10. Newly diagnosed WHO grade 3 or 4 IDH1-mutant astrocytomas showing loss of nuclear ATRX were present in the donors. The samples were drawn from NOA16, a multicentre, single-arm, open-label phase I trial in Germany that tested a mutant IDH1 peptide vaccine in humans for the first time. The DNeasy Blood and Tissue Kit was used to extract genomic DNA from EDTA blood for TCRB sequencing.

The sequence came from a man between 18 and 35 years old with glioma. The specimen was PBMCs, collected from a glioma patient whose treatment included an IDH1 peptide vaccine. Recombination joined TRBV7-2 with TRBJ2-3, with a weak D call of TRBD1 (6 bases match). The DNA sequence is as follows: TGTGCCAGCAGCTTTGGAACAGGGTCCACAGATACGCAGTATTTT. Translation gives CASSFGTGSTDTQYF. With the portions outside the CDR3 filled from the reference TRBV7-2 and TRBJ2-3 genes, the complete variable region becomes GAGVSQSPSNKVTEKGKDVELRCDPISGHTALYWYRQSLGQGLEFLIYFQGNSAPDKSGLPSDRFSAERTGGSVSTLTIQRTQQEDSAVYLCASSFGTGSTDTQYFGPGTRLTVL.